This T cell receptor beta chain was recovered during a study of blood T cell repertoires in COVID-19. Study as a whole: The study drew acute and convalescent COVID-19 samples from the United States, Italy and Spain. The cDNA or gDNA used as material had been derived from T cells, B-cell-depleted T cells, or PBMCs.

As handled by the study authors: Estimates of nucleated cell counts were drawn from the amplification of reference gene primers. The method was immunoSEQ multiplex PCR; TCRdb's version includes in-frame clones alone and lacks a portion of them. The DNA gave D and trimming, while V, J and clone size come from that table. The sample has more than 95,000 clones; around 85% are singletons. The sequence derives from a man aged 50 to 59 with acute or convalescent COVID-19. The sample taken for sequencing was peripheral blood.

The CDR3 region is CASSPHYREPTDTQYF. The CDR3 region has the DNA TGTGCCAGCAGCCCCCATTACAGGGAGCCCACAGATACGCAGTATTTT. V usage is TRBV7-2 and J usage is TRBJ2-3; TRBD1 is a possible D gene (6 bases). Germline lookup yields CDR1 SGHTA and CDR2 FQGNSA. Trimming stripped 5 bases from V and 2 bases from J, with 17 bases between. This CDR3 is built from 16 residues. The variable domain in full, completed from reference TRBV7-2 and TRBJ2-3, reads GAGVSQSPSNKVTEKGKDVELRCDPISGHTALYWYRQSLGQGLEFLIYFQGNSAPDKSGLPSDRFSAERTGGSVSTLTIQRTQQEDSAVYLCASSPHYREPTDTQYFGPGTRLTVL.